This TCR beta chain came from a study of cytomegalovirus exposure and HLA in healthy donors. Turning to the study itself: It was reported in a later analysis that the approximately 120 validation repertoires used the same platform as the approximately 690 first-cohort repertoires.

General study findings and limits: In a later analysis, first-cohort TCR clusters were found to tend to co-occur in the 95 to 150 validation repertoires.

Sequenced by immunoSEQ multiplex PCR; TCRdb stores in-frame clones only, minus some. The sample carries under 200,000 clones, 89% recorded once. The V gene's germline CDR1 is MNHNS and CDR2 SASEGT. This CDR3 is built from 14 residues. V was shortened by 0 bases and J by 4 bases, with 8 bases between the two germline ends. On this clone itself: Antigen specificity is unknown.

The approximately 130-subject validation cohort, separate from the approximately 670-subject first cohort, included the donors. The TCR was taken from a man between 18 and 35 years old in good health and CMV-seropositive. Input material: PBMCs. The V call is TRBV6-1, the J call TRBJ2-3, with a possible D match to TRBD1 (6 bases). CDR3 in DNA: TGTGCCAGCAGTGAAGCCCCAGGGGCAGATACGCAGTATTTT. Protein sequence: CASSEAPGADTQYF.